These T cell receptor beta chains were read from a single sample in a study of response to subunit inactivated influenza vaccine. TCRdb called the RT-PCR reads again in MiXCR, with one record for every CDR3 protein. The sample has hundreds of thousands of distinct CDR3 sequences, about 15% seen once; the top ten hold under 14%. This sample comprised PBMCs from blood, obtained roughly 13 days after vaccination. The receptors derive from a middle-aged man who received an inactivated influenza vaccine. The CDR3 runs from the conserved cysteine through the conserved F or W. D genes are given only for firm matches. Clone size is stated in some rows and not others, as once, few, many or a class when expanded.

clone_size,d_call,j_call,v_call,cdr3_aa,cdr3_nt
-,-,TRBJ2-6,TRBV5-1,CASVQSSGANVLTF,TGCGCCAGCGTCCAGAGCTCTGGGGCCAACGTCCTGACTTTC
many,TRBD1,TRBJ1-5,TRBV20-1,CSARQGGLLNQPQHF,TGCAGTGCGCGACAGGGGGGGCTTCTTAATCAGCCCCAGCATTTT
many,-,TRBJ2-3,TRBV6-1,CASRQDTQYF,TGTGCCAGCAGGCAAGATACGCAGTATTTT
-,-,TRBJ2-7,TRBV4-1,CASSQDLPVARTYYEQYF,TGCGCCAGCAGCCAAGACCTACCAGTGGCCCGGACTTACTACGAGCAGTACTTC
-,-,TRBJ1-1,TRBV11-2,CASSPPGGKNTEAFF,TGTGCCAGCAGCCCCCCCGGGGGGAAGAACACTGAAGCTTTCTTT
-,TRBD2,TRBJ2-1,TRBV9,CASSAGLAAYNEQFF,TGTGCCAGCAGCGCCGGACTAGCGGCTTACAATGAGCAGTTCTTC
-,TRBD2,TRBJ2-5,TRBV10-3,CAISGGSSGEQETQYF,TGTGCCATCAGTGGCGGATCTAGCGGGGAACAAGAGACCCAGTACTTC
-,-,TRBJ2-3,TRBV6-2/TRBV6-3,CASSYSSYGSTDTQYF,TGTGCCAGCAGTTACTCGAGTTACGGGAGTACAGATACGCAGTATTTT
-,-,TRBJ1-1,TRBV12-3/TRBV12-4,CASTPHRAWTEAFF,TGTGCCAGCACCCCTCACAGGGCTTGGACTGAAGCTTTCTTT
many,-,TRBJ2-1,TRBV30,CAWTPPGALDEQFF,TGTGCCTGGACCCCTCCAGGGGCCTTGGATGAGCAGTTCTTC
few,TRBD1,TRBJ2-7,TRBV28,CASSLPKGQGIYEQYF,TGTGCCAGCAGTCTACCTAAGGGACAGGGTATCTACGAGCAGTACTTC
few,-,TRBJ2-7,TRBV5-1,CASSLRGDEQYF,TGCGCCAGCAGCTTGAGGGGCGACGAGCAGTACTTC
many,-,TRBJ2-1,TRBV10-3,CAISVSGGASPNEQFF,TGTGCCATCAGTGTTTCGGGGGGCGCCTCCCCCAATGAGCAGTTCTTC
few,-,TRBJ2-1,TRBV12-3/TRBV12-4,CASSPKGGINEQFF,TGTGCCAGCAGTCCTAAGGGAGGAATCAATGAGCAGTTCTTC
many,-,TRBJ2-1,TRBV5-6,CASSLDPKRAGNEQFF,TGTGCCAGCAGCTTGGACCCTAAAAGGGCGGGGAATGAGCAGTTCTTC
few,-,TRBJ1-5,TRBV12-3/TRBV12-4,CASSLRSGTNQPQHF,TGTGCCAGCAGTTTAAGGTCAGGGACCAATCAGCCCCAGCATTTT
-,-,TRBJ2-2,TRBV3-1,CASSQVTGELFF,TGTGCCAGCAGCCAAGTTACCGGGGAGCTGTTTTTT
-,-,TRBJ2-7,TRBV12-3/TRBV12-4,CASSLGPEGNEQYF,TGTGCCAGCAGTTTAGGCCCCGAGGGTAATGAGCAGTACTTC
few,TRBD1,TRBJ1-6,TRBV9,CASSADGQGNSPLHF,TGTGCCAGCAGCGCCGACGGACAGGGTAATTCACCCCTCCACTTT
few,-,TRBJ1-3,TRBV21-1,CASSDYALLSSGNTIYF,TGTGCCAGCAGCGACTACGCATTGCTCTCCTCTGGAAACACCATATATTTT
few,TRBD2,TRBJ2-7,TRBV5-1,CASSLPDSTSSGGSVEQYF,TGCGCCAGCAGCTTGCCCGATAGTACTAGCTCGGGAGGTTCGGTTGAGCAGTACTTC
-,-,TRBJ1-1,TRBV7-2,CASSLYDTRNTEAFF,TGTGCCAGCAGCTTATATGACACACGGAACACTGAAGCTTTCTTT
-,TRBD1,TRBJ2-1,TRBV11-3,CASSAQTGGSEQFF,TGTGCCAGCAGCGCCCAAACAGGGGGCAGTGAGCAGTTCTTC
few,TRBD2,TRBJ2-1,TRBV12-3/TRBV12-4,CASSSSGRANEQFF,TGTGCCAGCAGTTCTAGCGGGAGGGCGAATGAGCAGTTCTTC
-,-,TRBJ2-4,TRBV12-3/TRBV12-4,CASSPGGGPVIQYF,TGTGCCAGCAGTCCTGGGGGGGGCCCCGTCATTCAGTACTTC
-,-,TRBJ1-5,TRBV2,CASSEATARQPQHF,TGTGCCAGCAGTGAAGCTACGGCCAGGCAGCCCCAGCATTTT
-,-,TRBJ2-1,TRBV28,CASSFSAGVNEQFF,TGTGCCAGCAGTTTTTCGGCAGGGGTCAATGAGCAGTTCTTC
-,TRBD1,TRBJ2-7,TRBV4-3,CASSQDGTGVDEQYF,TGCGCCAGCAGCCAAGACGGGACAGGCGTGGACGAGCAGTACTTC
many,-,TRBJ1-5,TRBV15,CATSRARSNQPQHF,TGTGCCACCAGCAGAGCCAGGAGCAATCAGCCCCAGCATTTT
few,TRBD2,TRBJ2-7,TRBV4-3,CASSQVAGAYEQYF,TGTGCCAGCAGCCAAGTCGCGGGGGCCTACGAGCAGTACTTC
-,-,TRBJ2-1,TRBV5-6,CASSFRQQTVLINNEQFF,TGTGCCAGCAGCTTCCGACAGCAGACAGTTCTAATAAACAATGAGCAGTTCTTC
few,-,TRBJ2-7,TRBV28,CASSADTYEQYF,TGTGCCAGCAGTGCCGACACCTACGAGCAGTACTTC
few,-,TRBJ2-7,TRBV5-1,CASSLASFSNEQYF,TGCGCCAGCAGCTTGGCAAGTTTTAGCAACGAGCAGTACTTC
few,TRBD2,TRBJ2-2,TRBV12-3/TRBV12-4,CASSPSGTSGRPGELFF,TGTGCCAGCAGTCCCTCCGGGACTAGCGGGAGGCCCGGGGAGCTGTTTTTT
few,TRBD1,TRBJ1-2,TRBV3-1,CASSPGNRGNGYTF,TGTGCCAGCAGCCCCGGGAACAGGGGTAACGGCTACACCTTC
-,TRBD1,TRBJ1-6,TRBV27,CASSSGGVRNSPLHF,TGTGCCAGCAGTTCAGGGGGGGTGAGGAATTCACCCCTCCACTTT
few,-,TRBJ1-4,TRBV4-1,CASSQAEQRLNEKLFF,TGCGCCAGCAGCCAGGCGGAACAGAGACTTAATGAAAAACTGTTTTTT
-,-,TRBJ1-4,TRBV25-1,CASSEWSASNEKLFF,TGTGCCAGCAGTGAATGGTCGGCGTCTAATGAAAAACTGTTTTTT
few,TRBD2,TRBJ2-5,TRBV7-1,CASSSYPHYRSGRALRETQYF,TGTGCCAGCAGCTCATACCCCCACTACAGAAGCGGGAGGGCCCTCCGAGAGACCCAGTACTTC
-,-,TRBJ1-4,TRBV6-2/TRBV6-3,CASSRREARSEKLFF,TGTGCCAGCAGTCGCCGGGAGGCACGGAGTGAAAAACTGTTTTTT
few,-,TRBJ2-5,TRBV25-1,CASSESDSRETQYF,TGTGCCAGCAGTGAGTCGGACAGCCGAGAGACCCAGTACTTC
few,-,TRBJ2-4,TRBV5-1,CASTSTGNSQIQYF,TGCGCCAGCACCTCGACCGGGAACAGCCAAATTCAGTACTTC
-,TRBD1,TRBJ1-1,TRBV6-1,CASYTGTGVVNTEAFF,TGTGCCAGCTATACCGGGACAGGGGTCGTGAACACTGAAGCTTTCTTT
-,-,TRBJ2-7,TRBV27,CASSPRSSSYEQYF,TGTGCCAGCAGTCCTAGATCAAGCTCCTACGAGCAGTACTTC
many,-,TRBJ2-7,TRBV7-9,CASAGKSYEQYF,TGTGCCAGCGCTGGGAAATCCTACGAGCAGTACTTC
-,-,TRBJ2-5,TRBV27,CASSLLNRRETQYF,TGTGCCAGCAGTTTATTAAACAGGCGAGAGACCCAGTACTTC
few,-,TRBJ2-5,TRBV5-1,CASSLLGGLETQYF,TGCGCCAGCAGCTTGTTAGGGGGACTAGAGACCCAGTACTTC
-,TRBD1,TRBJ2-7,TRBV5-1,CASSFEPGQLIEQYF,TGCGCCAGCAGCTTTGAACCGGGACAGCTTATAGAGCAGTACTTC
many,TRBD2,TRBJ2-7,TRBV5-6,CASSPGTSYYEQYF,TGTGCCAGCAGCCCCGGGACTAGCTACTACGAGCAGTACTTC
few,TRBD2,TRBJ2-1,TRBV5-1,CASSTLADSYNEQFF,TGCGCCAGCAGCACACTAGCGGACTCCTACAATGAGCAGTTCTTC
few,TRBD1,TRBJ2-1,TRBV5-5,CASSPSWTGNYNEQFF,TGTGCCAGCAGCCCGTCCTGGACAGGGAACTACAATGAGCAGTTCTTC
-,-,TRBJ1-5,TRBV2,CASSFRAGDQPQHF,TGTGCCAGCAGTTTCCGAGCCGGGGATCAGCCCCAGCATTTT
few,-,TRBJ1-6,TRBV30,CAWSVTRTQRHNSPLHF,TGTGCCTGGAGTGTAACCAGGACCCAACGCCATAATTCACCCCTCCACTTT